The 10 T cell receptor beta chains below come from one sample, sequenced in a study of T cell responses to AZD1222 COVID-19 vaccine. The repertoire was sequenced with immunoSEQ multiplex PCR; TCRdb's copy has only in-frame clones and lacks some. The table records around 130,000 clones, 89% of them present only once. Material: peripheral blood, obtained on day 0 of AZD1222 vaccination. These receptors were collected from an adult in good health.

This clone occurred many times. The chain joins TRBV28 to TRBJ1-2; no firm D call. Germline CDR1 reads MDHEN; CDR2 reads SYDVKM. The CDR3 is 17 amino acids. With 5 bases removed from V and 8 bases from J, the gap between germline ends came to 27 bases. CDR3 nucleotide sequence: TGTGCCAGCAGTCTGTTATCACTCACCGGTCTCGGAGGGGGCTACACCTTC. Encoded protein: CASSLLSLTGLGGGYTF.

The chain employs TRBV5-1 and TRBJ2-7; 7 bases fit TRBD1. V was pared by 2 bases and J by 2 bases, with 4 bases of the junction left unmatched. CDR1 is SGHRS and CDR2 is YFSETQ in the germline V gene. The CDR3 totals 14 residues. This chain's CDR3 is CASSFRQGTYEQYF. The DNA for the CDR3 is TGCGCCAGCAGCTTTCGACAGGGAACCTACGAGCAGTACTTC.

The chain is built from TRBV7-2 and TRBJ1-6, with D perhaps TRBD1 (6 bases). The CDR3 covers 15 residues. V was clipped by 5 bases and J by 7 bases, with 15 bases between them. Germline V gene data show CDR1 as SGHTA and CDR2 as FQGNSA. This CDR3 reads CASSGVGQRNSPLHF. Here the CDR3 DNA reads TGTGCCAGCAGCGGAGTCGGACAGAGGAATTCACCCCTCCACTTT.

The CDR3 nucleotides are TGTGCCAGCAGTACTCAACTAGGTTCCTACGAGCAGTACTTC. It translates to CASSTQLGSYEQYF. The rearrangement links TRBV7-2 to TRBJ2-7; D is possibly TRBD2 (5 bases). The CDR3 sequence is 14 residues long. V shed 6 bases and J shed 1 base, with 13 bases lying between them. Germline loops: CDR1 SGHTA, CDR2 FQGNSA.

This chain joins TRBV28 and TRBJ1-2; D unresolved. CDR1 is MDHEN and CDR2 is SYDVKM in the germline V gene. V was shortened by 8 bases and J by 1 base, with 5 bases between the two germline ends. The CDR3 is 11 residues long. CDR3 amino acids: CASGVNYGYTF. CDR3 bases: TGTGCCAGCGGGGTTAACTATGGCTACACCTTC.

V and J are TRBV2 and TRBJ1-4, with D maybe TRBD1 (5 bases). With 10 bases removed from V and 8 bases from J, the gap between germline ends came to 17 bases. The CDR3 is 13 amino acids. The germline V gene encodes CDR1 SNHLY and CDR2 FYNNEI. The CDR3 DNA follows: TGTGCCACCTCGGGACGGGTGGGGGAAAAACTGTTTTTT. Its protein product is CATSGRVGEKLFF.

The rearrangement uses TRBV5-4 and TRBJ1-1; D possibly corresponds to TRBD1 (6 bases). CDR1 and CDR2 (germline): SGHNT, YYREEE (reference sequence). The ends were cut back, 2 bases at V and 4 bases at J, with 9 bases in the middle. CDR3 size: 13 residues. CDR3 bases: TGTGCCAGCAGCTTCGGGGGCGGCACTGAAGCTTTCTTT. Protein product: CASSFGGGTEAFF.

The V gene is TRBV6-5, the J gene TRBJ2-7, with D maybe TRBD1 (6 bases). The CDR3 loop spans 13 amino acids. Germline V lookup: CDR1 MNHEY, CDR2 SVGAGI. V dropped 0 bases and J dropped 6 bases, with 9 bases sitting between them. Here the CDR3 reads CASSYSRGFEQYF. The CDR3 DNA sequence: TGTGCCAGCAGTTACTCGAGGGGGTTCGAGCAGTACTTC.

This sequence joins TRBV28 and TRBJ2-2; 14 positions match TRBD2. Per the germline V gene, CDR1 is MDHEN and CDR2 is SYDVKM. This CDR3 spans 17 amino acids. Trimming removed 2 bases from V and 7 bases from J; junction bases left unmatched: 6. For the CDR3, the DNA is TGTGCCAGCAGTTTAGGGACTAGCGGGAGTTTTGTCGGGGAGCTGTTTTTT. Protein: CASSLGTSGSFVGELFF. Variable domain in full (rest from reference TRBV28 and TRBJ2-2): DVKVTQSSRYLVKRTGEKVFLECVQDMDHENMFWYRQDPGLGLRLIYFSYDVKMKEKGDIPEGYSVSREKKERFSLILESASTNQTSMYLCASSLGTSGSFVGELFFGEGSRLTVL.

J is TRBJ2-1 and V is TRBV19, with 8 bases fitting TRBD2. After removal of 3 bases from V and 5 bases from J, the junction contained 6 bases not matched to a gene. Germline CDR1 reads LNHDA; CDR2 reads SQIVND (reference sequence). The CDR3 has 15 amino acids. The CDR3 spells CASSIIAGGHNEQFF. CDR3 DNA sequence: TGTGCCAGTAGTATTATCGCGGGGGGCCACAATGAGCAGTTCTTC.